These 2 T cell receptor beta chains originate from one sample sequenced in a study of blood T cell repertoires in COVID-19. Assay used: immunoSEQ multiplex PCR; TCRdb lists only in-frame clones, some missing. The table includes some 150,000 clones, about 88% detected once. Sample: peripheral blood. The receptors shown here come from a woman in her 70s with acute or convalescent COVID-19.

The chain couples TRBV25-1 to TRBJ1-2, with TRBD1 as a possible D gene (6 bases). Germline V gene lookup returns CDR1 MGHDK and CDR2 SYGVNS. This CDR3 has 16 amino acids. The germline V and J ends were trimmed by 1 base and 4 bases, with 16 bases remaining between them. CDR3 nucleotides: TGTGCCAGCAGTGAATGGTTGGACAGTTCTCCCTATGGCTACACCTTC. Translated, it gives CASSEWLDSSPYGYTF.

V and J are TRBV4-1 and TRBJ1-5, with 7 positions matching TRBD1. The CDR3 is made up of 15 amino acids. Trimming took 3 bases from V and 7 from J; bases not matched to a gene: 9. CDR1 and CDR2 (germline): MGHRA, YSYEKL. The CDR3, as DNA: TGCGCCAGCAGCCAGACAGACAGGGAGTCGCAGCCCCAGCATTTT. As protein: CASSQTDRESQPQHF.